This entry concerns a single TCR beta chain. The clone's antigen remains unknown. The record has no base qualities; no much larger clone is one base away. This sample stems from a study of T cell responses to AZD1222 COVID-19 vaccine (dated by TCRdb to 2020 to 2023). At the level of the whole study: TCR sequencing was performed for 233 trial participants, of whom about 200 were given two doses of AZD1222 and approximately 26 were given two doses of MenACWY control vaccine. Trial participants were enrolled into age subgroups of 18-55, 56-69 and 70-plus years, which contained roughly 150, 30 and 60 TCR-sequenced participants, respectively. Overall study outcomes, separate from this receptor: Spike-specific TCR breadth and depth rose significantly after two AZD1222 doses compared with day 0 and with MenACWY recipients. Reportedly, almost half of the unique spike-specific TCRs recognized epitopes lying outside the regions that are mutated in the B.1.351 and B.1.1.7 variants. Only six AZD1222 recipients were SARS-CoV-2 seropositive at baseline, limiting conclusions about previously exposed vaccinees. CD4 TCRs associated with the vaccine covered the entire spike protein, and the dominant responses were in regions 160-218 and 743-854. No day 14 peak-response samples were available, so repertoires were characterized only after the peak T cell response. Participants were mostly white British, with more females than males. The authors suggested clonal diversity may have been underestimated. In the small 56-69-year group, the increase in depth fell short of significance, most likely because of low power.

The CDR3 holds 19 amino acids from the cysteine to the phenylalanine. Of all the DNA, just the CDR3 is kept, 57 bases in frame from base 1. V has 4 bases trimmed and J has 1 base trimmed; junction bases matching no gene number 17. Taken from the germline V gene, the CDR1 and CDR2 loops are MNHNS and SASEGT. What the time point label conveys for this sample: about 28 days (+/-7) after the second vaccine dose. AZD1222 recipients whose second dose came at about 4 weeks and those whose second dose came at about 12 weeks were combined into one group, since spike-specific TCR depth and breadth did not differ between the two schedules. Samples from vaccinated people were obtained from the UK trials COV001 and COV002, which included a single-blind randomized controlled phase 2/3 trial of AZD1222 (ChAdOx1 nCoV-19) in healthy adults. For TCRbeta chain sequencing, PBMC samples from trial participants were taken at day 0 and at day 28 after the second dose.

The CDR3 regions of human TCRbeta chains were analyzed by immunosequencing. Per the source publication's procedure: Repertoire TCRs were checked for matches against a reference library of SARS-CoV-2-specific TCRs that had been generated using the MIRA antigen-specificity platform. Breadth meant the fraction of unique TCRs that were SARS-CoV-2-associated, whereas depth meant the fraction of total T cells that were SARS-CoV-2-associated. Using the MIRA data, every spike-specific TCR was mapped to the spike region that the TCR reacted to and assigned to either a CD4 or a CD8 class. Log10-transformed breadth and depth values were compared by one-way ANOVA with Sidak's multiple comparisons tests. TCRdb mirrors the immuneACCESS table, restricted to in-frame sequences. Some clones are absent from its copies; in checked studies, under half trace to an unresolved V gene, and the reason for the others is unknown. V and J calls and clone size are copied from that table; D and trimming were computed from the DNA. Recorded for this sample are tens of thousands of clones; 90% to 95% of them occurred a single time. The ten largest account for less than 4% of the sample.

The source is an adult who received the AZD1222 COVID-19 vaccine. Recombination connected TRBV6-1 to TRBJ2-3, and 7 junction bases match TRBD2. Source: peripheral blood, taken 28 days after the second AZD1222 dose. Read as DNA, the sequence is TGTGCCAGCAGTGTTGGGGGGGGTATGTCTGCGGTGGGCACAGATACGCAGTATTTT. It codes for CASSVGGGMSAVGTDTQYF.